The 27 T cell receptor beta chains below were found in one sample sequenced in a study of T cells in Graves' hyperthyroidism and ophthalmopathy (dated by TCRdb to the late 2010s). The method was multiplex PCR. The sequencer was an Illumina HiSeq 2000. Amplification of TCR beta CDR3 regions was carried out from RNA transcripts. The TCR CDR3 was subjected to a first round of RT-PCR using the HTBI primer set and the Qiagen OneStep RT-PCR kit. In-frame beta chains were kept once TCRdb had trimmed the public reads at Q25 with fastp and called clones with MiXCR. Every CDR3 protein is listed once, alongside the most common genes and DNA of its rows. This sample lists fewer than 900,000 distinct CDR3 sequences; under 20% were detected once. In total, the top ten clones hold approximately 15% of the sample. The sequenced sample consisted of blood. The receptors here all came from a woman aged 45-59 years with Graves' hyperthyroidism that later progressed to Graves' ophthalmopathy.

Worth noting for this clonotype: One end of the junction varies from germline; a read error may be responsible. The chain recombines TRBV12-3 or TRBV12-4 with TRBJ1-1; D perhaps matches TRBD1 (5 bases). The CDR3 is 13 residues long. The chain's CDR3 is CASTGDAYTEASF. Written as DNA, the CDR3 is TGTGCCAGCACTGGGGACGCCTACACTGAAGCTTCCTTT.

The chain combines TRBV19 with TRBJ1-5; TRBD1 agrees at 11 bases. Germline lookup yields CDR1 LNHDA and CDR2 SQIVND (reference sequence). The CDR3 contains 15 residues. Trimming removed 2 bases from V and 5 bases from J; junction bases left unmatched: 2. CDR3 sequence reads: CASSIQDRGHQPQHF. CDR3 DNA sequence: TGTGCCAGTAGTATACAGGACAGGGGGCATCAGCCCCAGCATTTT.

The chain links TRBV7-9 to TRBJ2-5; 8 bases line up with TRBD1. V trimming: 2 bases; J trimming: 1 base; junction bases outside the gene matches: 3. CDR1 is SEHNR and CDR2 is FQNEAQ in the germline V gene (reference sequence). CDR3 length: 15 residues. In DNA, the CDR3 is TGTGCCAGCAGCTTAACACAGGGGGTCCAAGAGACCCAGTACTTC. Protein product: CASSLTQGVQETQYF.

At least ten counts were recorded for this clonotype. This rearrangement joins TRBV12-3 or TRBV12-4 to TRBJ1-2; 8 nucleotides match TRBD1. V gave up 10 bases and J gave up 6 bases; unmatched junction bases: 4. The CDR3 spans 11 residues. For the CDR3, the DNA is TGTGCCACCATACAGGGGGATGGCTACACCTTC. Protein: CATIQGDGYTF.

This clonotype was counted only a few times. This sequence joins TRBV10-3 and TRBJ2-7, with D perhaps given as TRBD1 or TRBD2 (5 bases each). CDR1 is ENHRY, CDR2 SYGVKD, per germline. V gave up 0 bases and J gave up 6 bases, with 9 bases separating them. The length of the CDR3 is 13 residues. CDR3 DNA: TGTGCCATCAGTGAGTCGAGGGGAATCGAGCAGTACTTC. Its protein product is CAISESRGIEQYF.

Many counts were recorded for this clonotype. The chain combines TRBV30 with TRBJ1-2; TRBD1 agrees at 8 bases. The ends lost 3 bases at V and 3 bases at J; junction bases unmatched: 9. The germline V gene encodes CDR1 GTSNPN and CDR2 SVGIG (reference sequence). This CDR3 comprises 15 residues. CDR3 sequence: CAWSWDRRIDYGYTF. The DNA for the CDR3 is TGTGCCTGGAGCTGGGACAGGCGAATTGACTATGGCTACACCTTC.

This chain uses TRBV7-9 with TRBJ1-2, with 7 bases that match TRBD1. CDR1 and CDR2 (germline): SEHNR, FQNEAQ (reference sequence). V gave up 5 bases and J gave up 1 base; unmatched junction bases: 13. CDR3 length: 17 residues. The CDR3 spells CASSPDHRGLNNYGYTF. The CDR3 DNA follows: TGTGCCAGCAGCCCCGATCATAGGGGGCTAAATAACTATGGCTACACCTTC. The full variable domain, with the rest looked up from reference TRBV7-9 and TRBJ1-2, is DTGVSQNPRHKITKRGQNVTFRCDPISEHNRLYWYRQTLGQGPEFLTYFQNEAQLEKSRLLSDRFSAERPKGSFSTLEIQRTEQGDSAMYLCASSPDHRGLNNYGYTFGSGTRLTVV.

This clonotype was seen many times. The genes are TRBV11-2 and TRBJ1-6, with no clear D. Deletions cut 4 bases from V and 10 bases from J, with 17 bases between. This CDR3 comprises 15 residues. Germline assignment: CDR1 SGHAT and CDR2 FQNNGV. CDR3 sequence: CASSSLSVMESPLHF. The CDR3 DNA sequence: TGTGCCAGCAGCTCCCTCTCAGTCATGGAGTCACCCCTCCACTTT.

Ten or more counts support this clonotype. The chain links TRBV12-3 or TRBV12-4 to TRBJ1-2, with D possibly being TRBD1 (5 bases). Trimming left V 5 bases short and J 4 bases short, with 20 bases between. CDR3 length: 16 amino acids. CDR3 in DNA: TGTGCCAGCAGTCACCCTGGGAGGGGAAAACTCTATGGCTACACCTTC. The encoded protein is CASSHPGRGKLYGYTF.

The chain employs TRBV24-1 and TRBJ1-2; possibly TRBD1 for D (5 bases). Trimming cost V 0 bases and J 1 base, with 17 bases left between them. The germline V gene encodes CDR1 KGHDR and CDR2 SFDVKD. This CDR3 is 18 amino acids long. The DNA of the CDR3 is TGTGCCACCAGTGATTTGTGGAGGGGCTCCAAGTTTAACTATGGCTACACCTTC. It yields the protein CATSDLWRGSKFNYGYTF.

This clonotype was found a few times. The J gene is TRBJ2-1, the V gene TRBV15; 8 bases are a match to TRBD2. The CDR3 length is 14 residues. Trimming took 3 bases from V and 7 from J; bases not matched to a gene: 5. The V gene's germline CDR1 is LNHNV and CDR2 YYDKDF (reference sequence). The CDR3 here is CATSSGGGYNEQFF. The CDR3, as DNA: TGTGCCACCAGCAGCGGGGGGGGGTATAATGAGCAGTTCTTC.

The chain is built from TRBV18 and TRBJ1-3; unclear D gene. V lost 5 bases and J 2 bases, leaving 10 bases between the germline ends. The CDR3 is 14 amino acids. CDR1 is KGHSH, CDR2 LQKENI, per germline. CDR3 residues: CASSWSGTGNTIYF. In nucleotides, the CDR3 is TGTGCCAGCTCATGGAGCGGGACTGGAAACACCATATATTTT. The full variable domain, completed using reference TRBV18 and TRBJ1-3, is NAGVMQNPRHLVRRRGQEARLRCSPMKGHSHVYWYRQLPEEGLKFMVYLQKENIIDESGMPKERFSAEFPKEGPSILRIQQVVRGDSAAYFCASSWSGTGNTIYFGEGSWLTVV.

This clonotype was recorded at least ten times. The chain has TRBV7-9 and TRBJ2-2; D is uncertain. CDR1 is SEHNR, CDR2 FQNEAQ, per germline (reference sequence). The CDR3 sequence is 13 residues long. V was clipped by 5 bases and J by 5 bases, with 9 bases between them. The CDR3: CASSTTITGELFF. The CDR3 DNA is TGTGCCAGCAGCACGACAATAACCGGGGAGCTGTTTTTT. The full variable domain, completed using reference TRBV7-9 and TRBJ2-2, is DTGVSQNPRHKITKRGQNVTFRCDPISEHNRLYWYRQTLGQGPEFLTYFQNEAQLEKSRLLSDRFSAERPKGSFSTLEIQRTEQGDSAMYLCASSTTITGELFFGEGSRLTVL.

Comments on this clonotype: Since a much larger clone is just one base distant, this may be a read error. The V and J genes are TRBV18 and TRBJ1-1; the match to TRBD1 covers 7 bases. The CDR3 totals 15 residues. CDR1 is KGHSH and CDR2 is LQKENI in the germline V gene. The CDR3 DNA sequence: TGTACCAGCTCACCACGGGACAGCATGAACACTGAAGCTTTCTTT. Translation gives CTSSPRDSMNTEAFF.

The chain carries TRBV7-3 and TRBJ2-6; TRBD1 matches at 10 bases. CDR1 and CDR2 (germline): SGHTA, FQGTGA. The CDR3 loop spans 19 amino acids. Trimming removed 5 bases from V and 1 base from J; junction bases left unmatched: 11. The chain's CDR3 is CASSKSTGTGASGANVLTF. The CDR3 region has the DNA TGTGCCAGCAGCAAAAGTACCGGGACAGGGGCTTCTGGGGCCAACGTCCTGACTTTC.

In nucleotides, the CDR3 is TGCGCCAGCAGCCGAGGGACAGTGGATGGCTACACCTTC. Its translation is CASSRGTVDGYTF. The chain combines TRBV5-1 with TRBJ1-2, with 7 bases fitting TRBD1. V lost 4 bases and J lost 6; bases outside the gene matches: 6. Germline V gives CDR1 SGHRS, CDR2 YFSETQ. The CDR3 sequence is 13 residues long.

This clonotype has more than one count but fewer than ten. The V gene is TRBV6-1, the J gene TRBJ1-5; TRBD1 matches 7 bases. V lost 8 bases to trimming and J lost 3 bases; unmatched junction nucleotides: 7. Germline V lookup: CDR1 MNHNS, CDR2 SASEGT. The CDR3 has 14 residues. The chain's CDR3 is CASATGVVNQPQHF. CDR3 nucleotides: TGTGCCAGCGCAACAGGGGTCGTCAATCAGCCCCAGCATTTT.

In this sample, this clonotype turned up a few times. The chain has TRBV12-3 or TRBV12-4 and TRBJ1-4; D is undetermined. The CDR3 loop spans 16 amino acids. V was trimmed by 6 bases and J by 2 bases, leaving 16 bases between them. CDR3 nucleotides: TGTGCCAGCAGCAGAGGTCGGAAAATCACTAATGAAAAACTGTTTTTT. Its translation is CASSRGRKITNEKLFF.

The V and J genes are TRBV20-1 and TRBJ1-4; 8 nucleotides match TRBD1. J was trimmed by 3 bases and V by 0 bases; bases with no gene match: 3. This CDR3 spans 15 amino acids. From germline, CDR1 is DFQATT and CDR2 SNEGSKA (reference sequence). The CDR3 DNA reads TGCAGTGCTAGAGAGGACAGGGCCCCTAATGAAAAACTGTTTTTT. Translating it yields CSAREDRAPNEKLFF.

The chain uses TRBV7-9 and TRBJ1-1; no reliable D call. The CDR3 is 13 amino acids. The V gene lost 3 bases and the J gene lost 3 bases, with 8 bases spanning the gap. CDR1 and CDR2 from the germline V gene are SEHNR and FQNEAQ (reference sequence). The CDR3 is CASSFTADTEAFF. In DNA, the CDR3 is TGTGCCAGCAGCTTCACAGCAGACACTGAAGCTTTCTTT. The full variable domain, in which reference TRBV7-9 and TRBJ1-1 provide the parts outside the CDR3, is DTGVSQNPRHKITKRGQNVTFRCDPISEHNRLYWYRQTLGQGPEFLTYFQNEAQLEKSRLLSDRFSAERPKGSFSTLEIQRTEQGDSAMYLCASSFTADTEAFFGQGTRLTVV.

The V call is TRBV25-1, the J call TRBJ2-3, with 8 bases matching TRBD1. The CDR3 has 16 residues. V lost 1 base to trimming and J lost 4 bases; unmatched junction nucleotides: 7. Germline loops: CDR1 MGHDK, CDR2 SYGVNS. As DNA, the CDR3 is TGTGCCAGCAGTGAATTGACCAGGGGGCAATCAGATACGCAGTATTTT. As protein: CASSELTRGQSDTQYF.

In its sample, this clonotype was seen many times. The gene calls are TRBV11-2 and TRBJ2-2; tentatively, D is TRBD2 (6 bases). Germline loops: CDR1 SGHAT, CDR2 FQNNGV. The V end lost 4 bases, the J end lost 2 bases, and 8 bases lay between the germline ends. The CDR3 runs to 14 residues. The CDR3 DNA follows: TGTGCCAGCAGCTCGACTAGTAACACCGGGGAGCTGTTTTTT. Translated, it gives CASSSTSNTGELFF.

The sample holds a few counts of this clonotype. This chain connects TRBV16 to TRBJ1-5; D possibly corresponds to TRBD1 (5 bases). This CDR3 comprises 15 residues. The germline V gene encodes CDR1 KGHSY and CDR2 FQNENV. V lost 0 bases and J lost 2, with 8 bases in between. The DNA of the CDR3 is TGTGCCAGCAGCCAATCGGGGCAGGGCAATCAGCCCCAGCATTTT. It translates to CASSQSGQGNQPQHF. The whole variable domain, filled in from reference TRBV16 and TRBJ1-5, reads GEEVAQTPKHLVRGEGQKAKLYCAPIKGHSYVFWYQQVLKNEFKFLISFQNENVFDETGMPKERFSAKCLPNSPCSLEIQATKLEDSAVYFCASSQSGQGNQPQHFGDGTRLSIL.

This clonotype was observed at least ten times. The gene calls are TRBV5-1 and TRBJ1-5, with 10 bases aligning to TRBD1. V lost 3 bases and J lost 10; bases outside the gene matches: 4. Germline V lookup: CDR1 SGHRS, CDR2 YFSETQ. The CDR3 spans 13 residues. The CDR3: CASSSDRGDPQHF. The CDR3 nucleotides are TGCGCCAGCAGCTCGGACAGGGGGGACCCCCAGCATTTT.

This clonotype came up many times. The chain carries TRBV20-1 and TRBJ1-1; 9 bases are a match to TRBD1. The germline CDR1 and CDR2 sequences are DFQATT and SNEGSKA (reference sequence). V shed 6 bases, J shed 5 bases, and the junction held 10 bases outside the gene matches. The CDR3 is 14 residues long. The CDR3 sequence: CSAWDRVMRTEAFF. DNA for the CDR3: TGCAGTGCGTGGGACAGGGTTATGAGGACTGAAGCTTTCTTT.

The sample holds a few counts of this clonotype. V gene TRBV5-4 combines with J gene TRBJ2-3; TRBD2 matches 8 bases. Germline V gene lookup returns CDR1 SGHNT and CDR2 YYREEE (reference sequence). The ends lost 3 bases at V and 0 bases at J; junction bases unmatched: 9. The CDR3 sequence is 17 residues long. The CDR3 DNA sequence: TGTGCCAGCAGCTGGGGAGGCGGGGGGACTAGCACAGATACGCAGTATTTT. Amino acids: CASSWGGGGTSTDTQYF.

The chain links TRBV4-1 to TRBJ1-1, with D unresolved. This CDR3 contains 15 residues. Germline CDR1 MGHRA, CDR2 YSYEKL. Deletions cut 7 bases from V and 0 bases from J, with 15 bases between. The CDR3 region is CASTSRGGMNTEAFF. The CDR3 nucleotides read TGCGCCAGCACCTCCCGAGGAGGGATGAACACTGAAGCTTTCTTT.